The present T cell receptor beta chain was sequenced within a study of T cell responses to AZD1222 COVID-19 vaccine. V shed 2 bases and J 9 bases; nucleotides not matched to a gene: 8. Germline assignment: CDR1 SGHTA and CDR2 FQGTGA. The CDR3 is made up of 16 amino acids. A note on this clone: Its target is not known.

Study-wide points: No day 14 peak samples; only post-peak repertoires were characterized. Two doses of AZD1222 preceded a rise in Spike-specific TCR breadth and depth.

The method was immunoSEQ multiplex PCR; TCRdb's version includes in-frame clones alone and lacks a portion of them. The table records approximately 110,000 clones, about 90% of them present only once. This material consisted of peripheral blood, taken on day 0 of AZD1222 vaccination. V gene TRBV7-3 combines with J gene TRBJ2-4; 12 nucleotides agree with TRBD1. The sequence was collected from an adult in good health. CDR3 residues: CASSLSAGQGAFIQYF. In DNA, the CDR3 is TGTGCCAGCAGCTTATCAGCGGGACAGGGGGCTTTCATTCAGTACTTC.